The sequence of this T cell receptor beta chain was determined in a study of cytomegalovirus exposure and HLA in healthy donors. Study-wide points: In vitro checks showed that a few CMV-associated chains really do target CMV antigens.

The CDR3 totals 17 residues. The germline V gene encodes CDR1 MDHEN and CDR2 SYDVKM. V was pared by 5 bases and J by 4 bases, with 13 bases of the junction left unmatched. The study drew the donors from its approximately 110-subject validation cohort, separate from the approximately 700-subject first cohort. A remark on this clone: Its antigen remains unknown.

The protocol was immunoSEQ multiplex PCR, while the TCRdb copy is restricted to in-frame clones and leaves out a portion. Here the sample spans about 330,000 clones, 87% being singletons. This TCR was recovered from a woman in her thirties in good health and CMV-seropositive. The sample was PBMCs. The chain is built from TRBV28 and TRBJ2-7, with 11 nucleotides matching TRBD2. The CDR3 loop reads CASSPSLAGGPGYEQYF. The CDR3 region has the DNA TGTGCCAGCAGTCCCTCTTTAGCGGGAGGGCCGGGGTACGAGCAGTACTTC.